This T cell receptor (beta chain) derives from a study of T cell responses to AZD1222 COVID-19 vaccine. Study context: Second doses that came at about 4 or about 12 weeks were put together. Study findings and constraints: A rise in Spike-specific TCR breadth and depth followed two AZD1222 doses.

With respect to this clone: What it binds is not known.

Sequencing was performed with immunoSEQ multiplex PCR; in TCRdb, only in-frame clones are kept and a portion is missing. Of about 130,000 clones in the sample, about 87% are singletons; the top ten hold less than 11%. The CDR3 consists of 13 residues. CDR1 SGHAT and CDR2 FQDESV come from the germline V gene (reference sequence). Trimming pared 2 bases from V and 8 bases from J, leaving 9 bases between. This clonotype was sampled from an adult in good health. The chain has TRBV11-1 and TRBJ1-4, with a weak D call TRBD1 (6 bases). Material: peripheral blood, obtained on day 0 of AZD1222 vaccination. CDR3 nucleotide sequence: TGTGCCAGCAGCTTACAGGGGAGAGAAAAACTGTTTTTT. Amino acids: CASSLQGREKLFF.